The source of this TCR beta chain is a study of T cells in Graves' hyperthyroidism and ophthalmopathy (dated by TCRdb to between 2018 and 2021). General notes on the study: Peripheral blood was sampled at the time of initial diagnosis, prior to any treatment. TCR V-J signatures able to tell the groups apart were searched for in a discovery cohort of 100 or so patients, of whom over 40 had Graves' ophthalmopathy and about 55 had stable Graves' hyperthyroidism. Prospective prediction of ophthalmopathy was tested in an independent validation cohort consisting of roughly 19 hyperthyroidism patients and some 15 patients who later progressed to ophthalmopathy. The approximately 97 discovery patients were randomly divided into training and test sets at a 7:3 ratio. Thyroid tissue and blood T-cell repertoires from more than 5 Graves' hyperthyroidism patients were also compared in the study. Following sampling, methimazole starting at 30 mg daily was given to hyperthyroidism patients, and high-dose intravenous methylprednisolone was given to ophthalmopathy patients. The paper describes TCR Vbeta CDR3 sequencing of some 130 peripheral blood samples, made up of around 41 ophthalmopathy patients, around 73 hyperthyroidism patients and roughly 17 progressor patients. Study-wide findings and limitations: Sample size was not statistically predetermined, and investigators were not blinded to group allocation. In validation, the model predicted progression to ophthalmopathy with 55% to 71% sensitivity and around 72% specificity, a median of around 6.6 months before onset. Most expanded thyroid clonotypes (frequency above 0.001) were also detected in blood, a finding suggesting that blood repertoires may reflect thyroid immune responses. In cross-validation, a model built on a 13 V-J signature told ophthalmopathy apart from stable hyperthyroidism with 87.88% sensitivity and roughly 81% specificity, and in testing the same model reached 80%/75%.

TCR beta CDR3 regions were amplified from RNA transcripts. The first round of RT-PCR for the TCR CDR3 was performed with the HTBI primer set and the Qiagen OneStep RT-PCR kit. Libraries were constructed in a second round of multiplex PCR, after which size selection and purification were performed. Paired-end sequencing of the libraries was performed with 100 bp reads on an Illumina HiSeq2000. As for the authors' bioinformatics: Raw data were processed with SOAPnuke, discarding reads with adapters, uncalled bases, mean Phred below 15, or no exact constant-primer or identifier match. COPE v1.2.5 was used to merge the high-quality paired reads, and each unique nucleotide sequence was defined as a clonotype. MiTCR v1.1 was used to align clonotypes to the IMGT TRBV, TRBD and TRBJ reference segments. Only V-J combinations with frequency above 0.0001, covering 99% to 99.2% of repertoires, were analysed. The TCS score was defined as F50 (clonal expansion) divided by E x V (chaos), with BLOSUM62-based TCRdist calculated between CDR3 peptides within each V-J. Welch's t-statistics and random forest reduced roughly 530 V-J features to 13, which were used in a naive Bayes classifier (R e1071). TCRdb reran the public reads through fastp at Q25 and MiXCR, keeping productive beta chains. Rows with a matching CDR3 protein are joined into one entry that keeps the most common DNA and genes. TCRdb assigned the V and J calls; the authors' analysis was not used. The sample yields about 400,000 distinct CDR3 sequences; around 15% were counted once. The ten most abundant clones make up 13% of the sample.

In the ophthalmopathy patients, disease was moderately to severely active, with a Clinical Activity Score of 3 or more, a NOSPECS grade of 4 or more, and a duration of less than 3 months. Any patient with an uncontrolled infection, another autoimmune disease, pregnancy or lactation was excluded. Diagnoses relied on clinical symptoms, serum thyroxine and TRAb, thyroid ultrasound and orbital computed tomography. Ficoll-Paque density gradient centrifugation was used to isolate PBMCs from 10 ml of fresh peripheral blood. Trizol reagent was used to extract total RNA, and RNA quality was then checked on an Agilent 2100 Bioanalyzer. The germline ends are 13 bases apart after V is trimmed by 3 bases and J by 7 bases. From the germline V gene (reference sequence), CDR1 is DFQATT and CDR2 is SNEGSKA. CDR3 length: 13 amino acids, cysteine to phenylalanine. The retained sequence is limited to the CDR3, 39 bases, with the frame set at the first base.

This clonotype was recorded at least ten times. This receptor's antigen is unknown. Within one base of it there is no much larger clone, and no base qualities were kept. The chain uses TRBV20-1 and TRBJ2-1; the D gene is perhaps TRBD1, from 6 matching bases. The receptor was isolated from a man between 18 and 29 years old with Graves' ophthalmopathy. The sample was blood. The DNA is TGCAGTGCTAGGGGGGCGCTGGTAAATGAGCAGTTCTTC. It is translated as CSARGALVNEQFF.